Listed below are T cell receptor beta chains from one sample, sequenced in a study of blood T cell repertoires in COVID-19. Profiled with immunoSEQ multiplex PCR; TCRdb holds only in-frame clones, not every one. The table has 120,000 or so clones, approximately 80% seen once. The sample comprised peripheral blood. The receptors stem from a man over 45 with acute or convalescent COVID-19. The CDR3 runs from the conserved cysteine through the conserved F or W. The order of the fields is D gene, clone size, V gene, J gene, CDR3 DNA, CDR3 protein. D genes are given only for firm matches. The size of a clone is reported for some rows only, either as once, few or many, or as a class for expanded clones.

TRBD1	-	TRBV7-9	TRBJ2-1	TGTGCCAGCAGTCACATTACAGGGGATTACAATGAGCAGTTCTTC	CASSHITGDYNEQFF
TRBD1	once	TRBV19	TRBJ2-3	TGTGCCAGTAGCCCTTGGTCACAGGGGAAAGCAGATACGCAGTATTTT	CASSPWSQGKADTQYF
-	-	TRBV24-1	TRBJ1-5	TGTGCCACCAGTGATCTCAATCAGCCCCAGCATTTT	CATSDLNQPQHF
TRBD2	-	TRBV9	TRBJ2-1	TGTGCCAGCAGCGGTCCGGGACTAGTTGGTGAGCAGTTCTTC	CASSGPGLVGEQFF
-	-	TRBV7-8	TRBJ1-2	TGTGCCAGCAGCTTAGTGGGAGGGGTAGCTAACTATGGCTACACCTTC	CASSLVGGVANYGYTF
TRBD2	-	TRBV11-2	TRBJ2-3	TGTGCCAGCAGCTTAGGATGGGGGAGCGGGACTAGCACAGATACGCAGTATTTT	CASSLGWGSGTSTDTQYF
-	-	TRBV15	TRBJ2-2	TGTGCCACCAGCAGAGATCATAGGCAGGGTGCCGGGGAGCTGTTTTTT	CATSRDHRQGAGELFF
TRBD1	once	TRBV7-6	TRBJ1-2	TGTGCCAGCAGCCCCCAGGACAGGGGATCAGGGGGCTACACCTTC	CASSPQDRGSGGYTF
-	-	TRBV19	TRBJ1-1	TGTGCCACCGCAGGGGCCACTGAAGCTTTCTTT	CATAGATEAFF
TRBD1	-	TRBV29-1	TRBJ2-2	TGCAGCGTTCGGGGCATAGGACAGGGGAACACCGGGGAGCTGTTTTTT	CSVRGIGQGNTGELFF
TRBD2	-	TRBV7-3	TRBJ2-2	TGTGCCAGCAGCTTAACGGGTGCGGCCGGGAGGCCCGGGGAGCTGTTTTTT	CASSLTGAAGRPGELFF
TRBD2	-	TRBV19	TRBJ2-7	TGTGCCAGTAGCCCCGGGACTAGCGGCTACGAGCAGTACTTC	CASSPGTSGYEQYF
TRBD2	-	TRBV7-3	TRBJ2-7	TGTGCCAGCAGCTTAATCGGTAGCGGGTCCCACGAGCAGTACTTC	CASSLIGSGSHEQYF
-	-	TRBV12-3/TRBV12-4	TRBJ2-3	TGTGCCAGCACCCTCAGCACAGATACGCAGTATTTT	CASTLSTDTQYF
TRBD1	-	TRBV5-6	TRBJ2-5	TGTGCCAGCAGTACGGACAGGCAAGAGACCCAGTACTTC	CASSTDRQETQYF
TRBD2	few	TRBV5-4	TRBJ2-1	TGTGCCAGCAGCCCCCCGGGACTAGCGGGGGGCCGAGAGCAGTTCTTC	CASSPPGLAGGREQFF
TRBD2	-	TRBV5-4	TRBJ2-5	TGTGCCAGCAGCTTGGGCGGCGGGAGGTACCAAGAGACCCAGTACTTC	CASSLGGGRYQETQYF